This T cell receptor (beta chain) was observed in a study of cytotoxic CD8 clonotypes in ibrutinib-treated CLL. As to this clone: Its target is unknown. Within the sample, other DNA sequences also encode this same CDR3.

Sequencing used immunoSEQ multiplex PCR; TCRdb keeps in-frame clones, though not all of them. The repertoire holds around 250,000 clones, with 70% as singletons. This CDR3 region has 16 residues. The V and J ends lost 1 base and 4 bases respectively, with 11 bases between them. The germline CDR1 and CDR2 sequences are SGHVS and FQNEAQ. Study results and limitations: Once treatment began, public clonotypes, which were uncommon, contracted or stayed stable.

V and J are TRBV7-8 and TRBJ2-6; a possible D gene is TRBD2 (5 bases). The sequence derives from a human donor with chronic lymphocytic leukemia. Sequenced material: PBMCs, taken after 24 months of ibrutinib treatment. CDR3 residues: CASSLVGSSGANVLTF. For the CDR3, the DNA is TGTGCCAGCAGCTTAGTAGGGAGTTCAGGGGCCAACGTCCTGACTTTC.